This T cell receptor beta chain was sequenced during a study of molecular identifiers for immune sequencing clone quantification. Study context: Split five ways in replicates, RNA from approximately 20,000 or 98,000 naive CD8 cells had four portions sequenced.

One entry per CDR3 protein, called by TCRdb with MiXCR from the PCR reads. The sample lists some 89,000 distinct CDR3 sequences, 24% occurring once. This CDR3 spans 14 amino acids. Germline V gene data show CDR1 as SGHRS and CDR2 as YFSETQ. V lost 2 bases, J lost 5 bases, and 6 bases stayed unmatched. Regarding the study as a whole: Because of identical TCR molecules sharing a barcode, sizes of highly expanded clones could be underestimated.

Researchers sorted naive CD8 T cells as cells that were CD8+CD4-CCR7+CD45RA+. This clonotype has a count of ten or more. Antigen: not known. The sequence derives from a human donor in good health. Some libraries in this study had Jurkat cell RNA spiked in. This chain connects TRBV5-1 to TRBJ1-1, with 7 bases identical to TRBD1. Input material: naive CD8+ T cells from blood, with Jurkat cell RNA spiked in. As to subset: FACS-sorted CD8+CD4-CCR7+CD45RA+ naive T cells. The CDR3 sequence: CASSFGTEGTEAFF. CDR3 coding DNA: TGCGCCAGCAGCTTTGGGACAGAAGGAACTGAAGCTTTCTTT.